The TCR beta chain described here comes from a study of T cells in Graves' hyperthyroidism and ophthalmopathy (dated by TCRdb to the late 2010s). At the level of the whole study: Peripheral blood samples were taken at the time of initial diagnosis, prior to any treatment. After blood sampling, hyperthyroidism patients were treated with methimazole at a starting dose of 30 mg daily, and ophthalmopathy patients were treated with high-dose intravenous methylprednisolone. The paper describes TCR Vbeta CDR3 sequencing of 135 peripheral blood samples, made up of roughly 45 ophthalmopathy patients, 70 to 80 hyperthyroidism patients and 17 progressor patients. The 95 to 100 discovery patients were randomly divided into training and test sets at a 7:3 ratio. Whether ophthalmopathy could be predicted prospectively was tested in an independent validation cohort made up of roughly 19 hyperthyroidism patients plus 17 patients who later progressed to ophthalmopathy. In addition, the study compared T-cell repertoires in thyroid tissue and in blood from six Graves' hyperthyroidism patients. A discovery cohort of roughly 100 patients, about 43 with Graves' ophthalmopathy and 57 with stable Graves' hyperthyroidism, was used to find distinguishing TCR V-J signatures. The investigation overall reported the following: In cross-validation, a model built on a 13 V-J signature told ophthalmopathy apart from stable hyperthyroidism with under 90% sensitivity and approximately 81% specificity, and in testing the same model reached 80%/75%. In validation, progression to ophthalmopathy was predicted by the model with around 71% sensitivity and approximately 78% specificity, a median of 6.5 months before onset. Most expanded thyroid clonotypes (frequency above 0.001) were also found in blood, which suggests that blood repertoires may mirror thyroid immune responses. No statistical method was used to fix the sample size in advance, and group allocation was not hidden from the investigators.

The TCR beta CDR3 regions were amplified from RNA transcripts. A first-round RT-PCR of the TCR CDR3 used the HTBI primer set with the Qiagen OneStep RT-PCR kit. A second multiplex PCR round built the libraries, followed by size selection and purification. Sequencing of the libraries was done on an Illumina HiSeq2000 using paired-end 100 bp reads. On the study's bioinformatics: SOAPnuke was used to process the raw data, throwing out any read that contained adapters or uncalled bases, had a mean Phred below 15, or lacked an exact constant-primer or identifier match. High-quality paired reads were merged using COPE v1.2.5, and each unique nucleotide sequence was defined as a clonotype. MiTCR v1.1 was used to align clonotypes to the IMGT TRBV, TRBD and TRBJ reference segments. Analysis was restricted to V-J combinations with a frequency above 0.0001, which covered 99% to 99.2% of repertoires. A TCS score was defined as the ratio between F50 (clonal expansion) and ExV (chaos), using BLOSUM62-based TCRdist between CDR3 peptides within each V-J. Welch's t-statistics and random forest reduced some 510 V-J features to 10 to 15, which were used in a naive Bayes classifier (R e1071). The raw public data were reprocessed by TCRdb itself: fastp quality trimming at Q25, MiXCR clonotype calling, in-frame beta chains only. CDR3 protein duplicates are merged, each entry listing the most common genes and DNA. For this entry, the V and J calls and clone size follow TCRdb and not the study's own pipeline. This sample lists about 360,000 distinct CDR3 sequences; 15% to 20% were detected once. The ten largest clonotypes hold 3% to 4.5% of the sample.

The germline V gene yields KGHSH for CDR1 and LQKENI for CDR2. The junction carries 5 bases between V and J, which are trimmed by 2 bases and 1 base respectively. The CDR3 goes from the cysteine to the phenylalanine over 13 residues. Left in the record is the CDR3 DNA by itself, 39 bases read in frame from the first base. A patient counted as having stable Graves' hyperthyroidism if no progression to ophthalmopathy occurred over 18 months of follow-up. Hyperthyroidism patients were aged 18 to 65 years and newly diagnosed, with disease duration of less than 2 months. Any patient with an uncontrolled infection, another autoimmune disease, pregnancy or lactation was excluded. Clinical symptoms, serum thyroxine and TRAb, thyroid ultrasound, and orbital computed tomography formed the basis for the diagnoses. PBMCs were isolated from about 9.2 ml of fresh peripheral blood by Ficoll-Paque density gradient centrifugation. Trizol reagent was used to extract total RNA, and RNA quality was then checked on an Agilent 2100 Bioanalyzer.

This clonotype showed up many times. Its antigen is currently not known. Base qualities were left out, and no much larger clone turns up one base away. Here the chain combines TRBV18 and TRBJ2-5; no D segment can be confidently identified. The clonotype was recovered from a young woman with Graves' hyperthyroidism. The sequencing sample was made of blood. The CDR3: CASSPEGQETQYF. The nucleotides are TGTGCCAGCTCACCAGAAGGCCAAGAGACCCAGTACTTC.